This record looks at one T cell receptor beta chain sequence and its context. The protocol was immunoSEQ multiplex PCR, while the TCRdb copy is restricted to in-frame clones and leaves out a portion. The repertoire holds roughly 300,000 clones, with about 89% as singletons. The sample comes from a study of blood T cell repertoires in COVID-19. Study as a whole: T cells, B-cell-depleted T cells, or PBMCs provided the cDNA or gDNA that served as material.

The trim removed 5 bases at V and 3 bases at J, leaving 4 bases unmatched. CDR1 and CDR2 (germline): SNHLY, FYNNEI. The CDR3 length is 14 residues. This TCR derives from a man between 18 and 35 years old who had recovered from COVID-19. Specimen: peripheral blood. This chain uses TRBV2 with TRBJ1-1, with 9 bases fitting TRBD1. The CDR3 protein is CASSLQGADTEAFF. The CDR3 DNA is TGTGCCAGCAGTCTACAGGGGGCGGACACTGAAGCTTTCTTT.